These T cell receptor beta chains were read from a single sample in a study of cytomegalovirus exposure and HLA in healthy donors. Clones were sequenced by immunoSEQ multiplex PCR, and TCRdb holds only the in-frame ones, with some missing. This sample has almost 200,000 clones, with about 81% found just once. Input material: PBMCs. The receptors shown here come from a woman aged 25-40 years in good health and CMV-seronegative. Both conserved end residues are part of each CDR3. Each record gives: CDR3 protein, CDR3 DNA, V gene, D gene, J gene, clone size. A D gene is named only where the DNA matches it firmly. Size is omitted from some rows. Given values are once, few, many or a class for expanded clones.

CASSQADRERVPLHF	TGCGCCAGCAGCCAAGCGGACAGGGAGAGAGTACCCCTCCACTTT	TRBV4-1	TRBD1	TRBJ1-6	NA
CASSPPAGFTEKLFF	TGTGCCAGCAGTCCGCCGGCAGGTTTTACTGAAAAACTGTTTTTT	TRBV28	NA	TRBJ1-4	NA
CASSVRSGDTDTQYF	TGTGCCAGCAGCGTACGGAGCGGAGACACAGATACGCAGTATTTT	TRBV9	NA	TRBJ2-3	NA
CSVESGGSPDTQYF	TGCAGCGTTGAGAGCGGGGGGAGTCCAGATACGCAGTATTTT	TRBV29-1	TRBD2	TRBJ2-3	NA
CASSDQGADTGELFF	TGTGCCAGCAGTGATCAGGGGGCGGACACCGGGGAGCTGTTTTTT	TRBV6-4	TRBD1	TRBJ2-2	few
CASSSPLGGYGYTF	TGTGCCAGCAGCTCACCCCTCGGGGGATATGGCTACACCTTC	TRBV7-2	NA	TRBJ1-2	NA
CASSTGGNQPQHF	TGTGCCAGCAGTACAGGGGGGAATCAGCCCCAGCATTTT	TRBV28	TRBD1	TRBJ1-5	few
CASSATRVGGELFF	TGTGCCAGCAGCGCTACACGGGTGGGCGGGGAGCTGTTTTTT	TRBV9	NA	TRBJ2-2	NA
CASSSGTGFNNEQFF	TGCGCCAGCAGCTCCGGGACAGGGTTTAACAATGAGCAGTTCTTC	TRBV5-1	TRBD1	TRBJ2-1	NA
CASSGPRGGGSSYNEQFF	TGTGCCAGCAGCGGACCCCGGGGCGGGGGGAGCTCCTACAATGAGCAGTTCTTC	TRBV9	TRBD2	TRBJ2-1	NA
CASSRDRVPPDTQYF	TGTGCCAGCAGCCGGGACAGGGTCCCCCCAGATACGCAGTATTTT	TRBV7-6	TRBD1	TRBJ2-3	NA
CASSPEGAGANEQYF	TGTGCCAGCAGTCCAGAGGGGGCTGGGGCTAACGAGCAGTACTTC	TRBV28	TRBD1	TRBJ2-7	NA
CASSGQGAEYYGYTF	TGTGCCAGCAGTGGTCAGGGGGCGGAGTACTATGGCTACACCTTC	TRBV28	TRBD1	TRBJ1-2	few
CASSLTGEVSEQYF	TGTGCCAGCAGTCTTACCGGGGAAGTAAGCGAGCAGTACTTC	TRBV27	NA	TRBJ2-7	NA
CASSQELSLSYEQYF	TGTGCCAGCAGCCAAGAACTGTCACTCTCCTACGAGCAGTACTTC	TRBV14	NA	TRBJ2-7	NA
CASSPGQGASYEQYF	TGTGCCAGCTCACCGGGACAGGGTGCCAGCTACGAGCAGTACTTC	TRBV18	TRBD1	TRBJ2-7	NA
CASRPWLAGNNEQFF	TGCGCCAGCAGACCCTGGCTAGCGGGAAACAATGAGCAGTTCTTC	TRBV5-1	TRBD2	TRBJ2-1	NA
CASGEGNGANVLTF	TGTGCTAGTGGGGAGGGTAATGGGGCCAACGTCCTGACTTTC	TRBV12-5	NA	TRBJ2-6	NA
CASSLAGAEKLFF	TGTGCCAGCAGCTTAGCAGGGGCTGAAAAACTGTTTTTT	TRBV7-6	NA	TRBJ1-4	NA
CASSPYRSMNTEAFF	TGCGCCAGCAGCCCCTATAGGAGTATGAACACTGAAGCTTTCTTT	TRBV5-1	NA	TRBJ1-1	many
CASSVHRGGDDEQFF	TGTGCCAGCAGCGTACACCGAGGGGGGGACGATGAGCAGTTCTTC	TRBV9	NA	TRBJ2-1	NA
CASSFSGGPDTQYF	TGTGCCAGCAGCTTCTCGGGGGGGCCAGATACGCAGTATTTT	TRBV9	TRBD2	TRBJ2-3	NA
CASSERSGESHQPQHF	TGTGCCAGCAGTGAGAGGTCGGGGGAAAGTCATCAGCCCCAGCATTTT	TRBV25-1	NA	TRBJ1-5	NA
CASSEGSIGQYF	TGTGCCAGCAGTGAAGGGAGCATCGGGCAGTACTTC	TRBV2	NA	TRBJ2-7	few
CASRTGGPREQYF	TGTGCCAGCAGGACAGGGGGGCCTAGGGAGCAGTACTTC	TRBV6-1	TRBD1	TRBJ2-7	NA
CASSVDGAGNTIYF	TGTGCCAGCAGCGTAGACGGTGCAGGAAACACCATATATTTT	TRBV9	NA	TRBJ1-3	NA
CASSPIGTGFVYGYTF	TGTGCCAGCTCACCTATAGGGACAGGGTTCGTCTATGGCTACACCTTC	TRBV18	TRBD1	TRBJ1-2	few
CASTTRESSGYNEQFF	TGTGCCAGCACCACCCGGGAGTCCTCAGGCTACAATGAGCAGTTCTTC	TRBV6-6	NA	TRBJ2-1	few
CASSFTRGFQETQYF	TGTGCCAGCAGCTTCACAAGGGGTTTCCAAGAGACCCAGTACTTC	TRBV7-6	NA	TRBJ2-5	NA
CASSPTTPNTEAFF	TGCGCCAGCAGCCCGACAACCCCGAACACTGAAGCTTTCTTT	TRBV10-1	NA	TRBJ1-1	NA
CASSPKTGAVRAFF	TGTGCCAGCAGCCCCAAGACAGGGGCGGTGAGAGCTTTCTTT	TRBV7-8	TRBD1	TRBJ1-1	NA
CASSSDSPNQPQHF	TGTGCCAGCAGCTCGGACAGCCCGAATCAGCCCCAGCATTTT	TRBV7-8	NA	TRBJ1-5	NA
CASSETSGTDTQYF	TGTGCCAGCAGCGAAACGTCGGGCACAGATACGCAGTATTTT	TRBV9	NA	TRBJ2-3	NA
CASRGYRANTEAFF	TGTGCCAGCAGGGGCTACAGGGCCAACACTGAAGCTTTCTTT	TRBV28	NA	TRBJ1-1	NA
CASSPRQNTEAFF	TGTGCCAGCAGCCCCAGACAAAACACTGAAGCTTTCTTT	TRBV27	NA	TRBJ1-1	few
CASGPGQSYGYTF	TGTGCCAGCGGCCCAGGACAATCCTATGGCTACACCTTC	TRBV5-4	NA	TRBJ1-2	NA
CASRAGLSYEQYF	TGTGCCAGCAGGGCGGGTTTATCCTACGAGCAGTACTTC	TRBV6-1	NA	TRBJ2-7	few
CASSPGQVIETQYF	TGTGCCAGCTCACCGGGACAGGTAATAGAGACCCAGTACTTC	TRBV18	TRBD1	TRBJ2-5	once
CASSAAEGHEQFF	TGTGCCAGCAGTGCCGCGGAAGGTCATGAGCAGTTCTTC	TRBV2	NA	TRBJ2-1	NA
CASSLLGQGDEQYF	TGCGCCAGCAGCTTGCTAGGACAGGGTGACGAGCAGTACTTC	TRBV5-1	TRBD1	TRBJ2-7	NA
CASGPSFDTQYF	TGTGCTAGTGGGCCTAGTTTCGATACGCAGTATTTT	TRBV12-5	NA	TRBJ2-3	NA
CASSPARQGKSQPQHF	TGCGCCAGCAGTCCCGCTCGACAGGGAAAGAGTCAGCCCCAGCATTTT	TRBV23-1	TRBD1	TRBJ1-5	few
CASGTSGSYEQYF	TGTGCCAGCGGGACTAGCGGGAGCTACGAGCAGTACTTC	TRBV7-9	TRBD2	TRBJ2-7	NA
CASSSTGGFETQYF	TGCGCCAGCAGCTCAACAGGGGGCTTTGAGACCCAGTACTTC	TRBV4-1	TRBD1	TRBJ2-5	NA
CATSGGQKETQYF	TGTGCCACCAGCGGAGGACAGAAAGAGACCCAGTACTTC	TRBV15	NA	TRBJ2-5	NA
CAWKGASFHEQYF	TGTGCCTGGAAAGGGGCTTCGTTCCACGAGCAGTACTTC	TRBV30	NA	TRBJ2-7	NA